The clone carrying this T cell receptor beta chain was counted many times. This record belongs to a study of early T cells in non-severe SARS-CoV-2 infection. V was pared by 2 bases and J by 7 bases, with 17 bases of the junction left unmatched. This CDR3 region has 18 residues. CDR1 PRHDT and CDR2 FYEKMQ come from the germline V gene (reference sequence). TCRdb re-called the 5' RACE reads with MiXCR, one entry per CDR3 protein. The repertoire holds under 25,000 distinct CDR3 sequences, with under 6% as singletons. V gene TRBV13 combines with J gene TRBJ2-7; TRBD2 matches at 10 bases. Sequencing was done on a sample of whole blood. The TCR sequence derives from an adult who was a healthcare worker with PCR-confirmed SARS-CoV-2 infection or an uninfected control (not recorded which). CDR3 nucleotide sequence: TGTGCCAGCAGCTTACTGGGCCCTTGGTTAGCGGGGGGTGAAGAGCAGTACTTC. As protein: CASSLLGPWLAGGEEQYF.